This paragraph covers one T cell receptor (beta chain) sequence. What it recognizes is unknown. Assay: immunoSEQ multiplex PCR; the TCRdb copy retains only in-frame clones and omits some. The table lists about 59,000 clones, roughly four fifths of them singletons. These data belong to a study of radiotherapy plus CTLA-4 blockade in lung cancer. Study in general: Objective responses were recorded in 15% to 20% of patients, with disease control recorded in about 30%.

Study conclusions and caveats: In blood, after radiotherapy plus ipilimumab, tumor-derived TCR clones expanded.

Treatment of patients with chemo-refractory metastatic non-small-cell lung cancer consisted of focal radiation plus CTLA-4 blockade with ipilimumab. Germline loops: CDR1 SGHTA, CDR2 FQGNSA. This CDR3 is built from 15 residues. J gave up 4 bases and V 4 bases, and 5 bases lay outside the gene matches. The chain recombines TRBV7-2 with TRBJ1-1, with TRBD1 matching over 11 bases. The TCR comes from a human donor with non-small cell lung cancer whose response to radiotherapy plus ipilimumab could not be evaluated. The source material was peripheral blood, sampled from a patient treated with radiotherapy plus ipilimumab. CDR3 protein: CASSSWTGGFTEAFF. CDR3 coding DNA: TGTGCCAGCAGCTCTTGGACAGGGGGCTTCACTGAAGCTTTCTTT.